The clone carrying this T cell receptor beta chain was recorded at least ten times. Its antigen is still unknown. These data originate in a study of Graves' ophthalmopathy and Graves' hyperthyroidism. Study-wide context: Ahead of any treatment, peripheral blood was obtained at the initial diagnosis. Study observations and caveats: Predictions made by the model for ophthalmopathy progression reached 65% to 71% sensitivity and roughly 75% specificity. Sensitivity reached 85% to 90% and specificity almost 83% for a 13-signature model separating ophthalmopathy from stable hyperthyroidism.

The authors amplified TCR beta CDR3 regions from RNA transcripts. RT-PCR in the first round used HTBI primers; a second-round multiplex PCR followed. TCRdb processed the multiplex PCR reads anew with MiXCR; each CDR3 protein has one entry. The repertoire holds approximately 640,000 distinct CDR3 sequences, with over 40% as singletons. V lost 1 base and J 14 bases, leaving 9 bases between the germline ends. Per the germline V gene, CDR1 is LGHDT and CDR2 is YNNKEL (reference sequence). The CDR3 runs 12 residues. The V gene is TRBV3-1, the J gene TRBJ1-6; the D is unclear. This sequence was found in an adult man with Graves' ophthalmopathy. The material sequenced was peripheral blood. The CDR3 reads CASSQAGISLHF. The CDR3 nucleotides read TGTGCCAGCAGCCAAGCAGGAATATCCCTCCACTTT.